Presented here are 24 T cell receptor beta chains from one specimen sequenced in a study of blood T cell repertoires in COVID-19 (dated by TCRdb to 2018 to 2021). Receptor libraries were prepared by the immunoSEQ multiplex PCR assay. The source is immuneACCESS, and TCRdb retained only in-frame sequences with V and J called. Part of the clones is not carried over; for the studies checked, unresolved V genes explain less than half of this, and the remainder is unexplained. This sample has around 200,000 clones in its table, and 60% to 85% of those were observed once. 4.5% to 7% of the sample belongs to the ten largest clones. Sequenced sample: peripheral blood. The receptors were sampled from a woman aged 70-85 years with acute or convalescent COVID-19.

This clone was seen a single time. This specimen includes other DNA sequences encoding the same CDR3. V gene TRBV18 combines with J gene TRBJ1-3, with 8 positions matching TRBD1. The CDR3 contains 15 residues. V lost 3 bases, J lost 1 base, and 2 bases stayed unmatched. Germline CDR1 and CDR2: KGHSH and LQKENI. The CDR3 DNA is TGTGCCAGCTCACCGGGACAGGTATCTGGAAACACCATATATTTT. It encodes CASSPGQVSGNTIYF.

V is TRBV2 and J is TRBJ1-1; D possibly corresponds to TRBD1 (5 bases). The CDR3 loop spans 11 amino acids. The germline gives CDR1 SNHLY, CDR2 FYNNEI. The ends were cut back, 6 bases at V and 10 bases at J, with 12 bases in the middle. The CDR3 nucleotides are TGTGCCAGCAGCGTGGACAAGGGAGCTTTCTTT. Its protein product is CASSVDKGAFF. The entire variable domain, with the rest obtained from reference TRBV2 and TRBJ1-1, is as follows: EPEVTQTPSHQVTQMGQEVILRCVPISNHLYFYWYRQILGQKVEFLVSFYNNEISEKSEIFDDQFSVERPDGSNFTLKIRSTKLEDSAMYFCASSVDKGAFFGQGTRLTVV.

In its sample, this clone was seen a few times. The chain joins TRBV29-1 to TRBJ2-5; tentatively, D is TRBD1 (5 bases). The germline V gene has CDR1 SQVTM and CDR2 ANQGSEA. The V gene lost 2 bases and the J gene lost 6 bases, with 7 bases spanning the gap. The CDR3 runs 11 residues. CDR3 sequence: CSVEQGQTQYF. CDR3 DNA sequence: TGCAGCGTTGAACAGGGTCAGACCCAGTACTTC.

This chain uses TRBV25-1 with TRBJ2-5; no clear D. Trimming took off 0 bases at V and 4 bases at J, with 6 bases between the two ends. Germline V gene sequence: CDR1 MGHDK, CDR2 SYGVNS. The CDR3 consists of 13 residues. CDR3 nucleotides: TGTGCCAGCAGTGAATACTACGCAGAGACCCAGTACTTC. Translation gives CASSEYYAETQYF. Filled out from reference TRBV25-1 and TRBJ2-5, the complete variable domain reads EADIYQTPRYLVIGTGKKITLECSQTMGHDKMYWYQQDPGMELHLIHYSYGVNSTEKGDLSSESTVSRIRTEHFPLTLESARPSHTSQYLCASSEYYAETQYFGPGTRLLVL.

V and J are TRBV7-2 and TRBJ2-1; 7 nucleotides match TRBD1. Germline V gene sequence: CDR1 SGHTA, CDR2 FQGNSA. The V gene end was trimmed by 6 bases and the J gene end by 0 bases; junction bases not matched to a gene: 8. The length of the CDR3 is 16 residues. CDR3 in amino acids: CASRLGQPSSYNEQFF. Written as DNA, the CDR3 is TGTGCCAGCAGGTTGGGACAGCCGAGCTCCTACAATGAGCAGTTCTTC.

The DNA for the CDR3 is TGCAGCGCATTGACTAGCGGGCTTTACGAGCAGTACTTC. It is translated as CSALTSGLYEQYF. This chain joins TRBV29-1 and TRBJ2-7; 10 positions match TRBD2. V gave up 7 bases and J gave up 4 bases; unmatched junction bases: 7. Germline V gives CDR1 SQVTM, CDR2 ANQGSEA. The CDR3 runs 13 residues.

V is TRBV28 and J is TRBJ1-2, with D possibly matching TRBD1 (5 bases). V lost 4 bases to trimming and J lost 7 bases, with 19 bases between them. The CDR3 covers 15 residues. Germline CDR1 is MDHEN and CDR2 is SYDVKM. The CDR3 region has the DNA TGTGCCAGCAGTTATAGGGAAGTGGGGCTGGGTGGCTACACCTTC. It translates to CASSYREVGLGGYTF.

The chain employs TRBV4-1 and TRBJ1-4; TRBD1 agrees at 8 bases. Germline CDR1 and CDR2: MGHRA and YSYEKL. The CDR3 extends over 16 amino acids. The junction had 11 bases not matched to a gene; V was cut back by 4 bases and J by 7 bases. The CDR3 region is CASSLKLDRGGEKLFF. The CDR3 region has the DNA TGCGCCAGCAGCCTCAAATTAGACAGGGGTGGTGAAAAACTGTTTTTT.

The chain is built from TRBV19 and TRBJ2-2; 9 nucleotides align to TRBD1. V gave up 5 bases and J gave up 3 bases; unmatched junction bases: 4. CDR3 length: 15 residues. Germline V CDR1 and CDR2: LNHDA, SQIVND (reference sequence). The CDR3 here is CASSVQGADTGELFF. As DNA, the CDR3 is TGTGCCAGTAGTGTACAGGGGGCGGACACCGGGGAGCTGTTTTTT.

CDR3 nucleotides: TGTGCCAGCAGCCAAGCGCGGGGGGCGCCGGAGACCCAGTACTTC. Amino acids: CASSQARGAPETQYF. This chain uses TRBV3-1 (or the pseudogene TRBV3-2) with TRBJ2-5; 8 nucleotides line up with TRBD2. The CDR3 runs 15 residues. Germline V gene sequence: CDR1 LGHDT, CDR2 YNNKEL (reference sequence). Trimming removed 1 base from V and 5 bases from J; junction bases left unmatched: 6.

The rearrangement links TRBV18 to TRBJ2-5, with 7 bases identical to TRBD2. The germline CDR1 and CDR2 sequences are KGHSH and LQKENI. V lost 2 bases and J lost 5; bases outside the gene matches: 20. CDR3 length: 19 amino acids. CDR3 sequence (DNA): TGTGCCAGCTCACCATTCGGGCCGGGGAGCGGGAACCTCGGGGAGACCCAGTACTTC. Residues: CASSPFGPGSGNLGETQYF.

This clone appeared once. This chain links TRBV28 with TRBJ2-1; D unclear. V was trimmed by 6 bases and J by 3 bases, leaving 15 bases between them. CDR1 and CDR2 (germline): MDHEN, SYDVKM. This CDR3 has 15 residues. CDR3 in DNA: TGTGCCAGCAGCAACCTTTTTTTAGACTACAATGAGCAGTTCTTC. It specifies CASSNLFLDYNEQFF.

The genes are TRBV5-5 and TRBJ2-2; 7 bases fit TRBD2. J gave up 1 base and V 1 base, and 1 base lay outside the gene matches. CDR1 and CDR2 from the germline V gene are SGHKS and YYEKEE (reference sequence). The CDR3 consists of 15 residues. In DNA, the CDR3 is TGTGCCAGCAGCTTGAGGGAGGGGAACACCGGGGAGCTGTTTTTT. Translating it yields CASSLREGNTGELFF. Complete variable domain (other parts from reference TRBV5-5 and TRBJ2-2): DAGVTQSPTHLIKTRGQQVTLRCSPISGHKSVSWYQQVLGQGPQFIFQYYEKEERGRGNFPDRFSARQFPNYSSELNVNALLLGDSALYLCASSLREGNTGELFFGEGSRLTVL.

The V and J genes are TRBV3-1 (or the pseudogene TRBV3-2) and TRBJ2-2; no clear D. The V and J ends lost 6 bases and 1 base respectively, with 9 bases between them. The V gene's germline CDR1 is LGHDT and CDR2 YNNKEL (reference sequence). CDR3 length: 14 amino acids. CDR3 sequence reads: CASRPAGNTGELFF. The DNA of the CDR3 is TGTGCCAGCAGGCCGGCAGGGAACACCGGGGAGCTGTTTTTT.

This clone has a single count. CDR3 in DNA: TGTGCCACCAGTGACCCTCCAACAGGGAACAATGAGCAGTTCTTC. Translated: CATSDPPTGNNEQFF. The chain combines TRBV24-1 with TRBJ2-1; weak D call: TRBD1 (6 bases). Germline V gene lookup returns CDR1 KGHDR and CDR2 SFDVKD. Trimming took 4 bases from V and 5 from J, leaving 14 bases between them. The CDR3 is 15 amino acids.

This clone showed up many times. V is TRBV11-3 and J is TRBJ2-2; perhaps TRBD2 as D (5 bases). V lost 5 bases and J 5 bases, leaving 12 bases between the germline ends. Germline CDR1 is SGHNT and CDR2 is YENEEA. CDR3 length: 14 residues. CDR3 loop: CASSLGPGTGELFF. The DNA for the CDR3 is TGTGCCAGCAGCCTGGGTCCGGGGACCGGGGAGCTGTTTTTT.

The chain is built from TRBV15 and TRBJ2-1, with TRBD2 matching over 11 bases. The CDR3 totals 18 residues. The germline gives CDR1 LNHNV, CDR2 YYDKDF (reference sequence). Trimming at V came to 3 bases and at J to 0 bases, leaving 7 bases not matched to a gene. CDR3 sequence (DNA): TGTGCCACCAGCAGTGCAAGACTAGCGGGAAGCTCCTACAATGAGCAGTTCTTC. Encoded protein: CATSSARLAGSSYNEQFF.

This clone has just a few counts. J is TRBJ2-1 and V is TRBV11-3; possible D gene TRBD2, 6 bases. The CDR3 runs to 15 residues. The germline V gene encodes CDR1 SGHNT and CDR2 YENEEA. Trimming left V 1 base short and J 4 bases short, with 11 bases between. The DNA for the CDR3 is TGTGCCAGCAGCTTAGGCGGGGCACCTTACAATGAGCAGTTCTTC. Its translation: CASSLGGAPYNEQFF.

The CDR3, as DNA: TGTGCCAGCAGTGAAGCGCGACAGGGCTACGAGCAGTACTTC. Its protein is CASSEARQGYEQYF. This chain links TRBV6-1 with TRBJ2-7; 7 nucleotides agree with TRBD1. The CDR3 contains 14 residues. Germline CDR1 MNHNS, CDR2 SASEGT. Trimming cost V 0 bases and J 3 bases; bases outside gene matches: 2.

This chain connects TRBV5-5 to TRBJ2-7; no clear D. Germline-derived CDR1 and CDR2 are SGHKS and YYEKEE (reference sequence). This CDR3 contains 14 residues. The V gene lost 2 bases and the J gene lost 0 bases, with 9 bases spanning the gap. DNA for the CDR3: TGTGCCAGCAGCTTTGCGGCACCCTCCTACGAGCAGTACTTC. It translates to CASSFAAPSYEQYF.

J is TRBJ2-1 and V is TRBV5-4, with 12 bases matching TRBD2. Germline CDR1 SGHNT, CDR2 YYREEE (reference sequence). The trim removed 0 bases at V and 9 bases at J, leaving 1 base unmatched. The CDR3 has 14 residues. The CDR3 DNA follows: TGTGCCAGCAGCTTGGCACTAGCGGGAGGTGAGCAGTTCTTC. The encoded protein is CASSLALAGGEQFF.

The CDR3 is CATLTSGSGTYNEQFF. CDR3 bases: TGTGCCACCCTGACTAGCGGGAGCGGGACGTACAATGAGCAGTTCTTC. J is TRBJ2-1 and V is TRBV28; 12 positions agree with TRBD2. Germline CDR1 and CDR2: MDHEN and SYDVKM. The CDR3 is 16 amino acids. Trimming took 10 bases from V and 4 from J; bases not matched to a gene: 11.

The chain combines TRBV28 with TRBJ1-1, with 12 bases fitting TRBD1. This CDR3 contains 15 residues. CDR1 and CDR2 (germline): MDHEN, SYDVKM. Trimming cost V 3 bases and J 3 bases; bases outside gene matches: 2. CDR3 in amino acids: CASSFGTGGDTEAFF. For the CDR3, the DNA is TGTGCCAGCAGTTTTGGGACAGGGGGCGACACTGAAGCTTTCTTT.

This chain joins TRBV18 and TRBJ1-1, with D tentatively TRBD1 (6 bases). The CDR3 totals 13 residues. The V end was cut by 10 bases, the J end by 5 bases, with 17 bases between. Germline V lookup: CDR1 KGHSH, CDR2 LQKENI. The CDR3, as DNA: TGTGCCACTACAATTACAGGGCTTACTGAAGCTTTCTTT. Translated: CATTITGLTEAFF.